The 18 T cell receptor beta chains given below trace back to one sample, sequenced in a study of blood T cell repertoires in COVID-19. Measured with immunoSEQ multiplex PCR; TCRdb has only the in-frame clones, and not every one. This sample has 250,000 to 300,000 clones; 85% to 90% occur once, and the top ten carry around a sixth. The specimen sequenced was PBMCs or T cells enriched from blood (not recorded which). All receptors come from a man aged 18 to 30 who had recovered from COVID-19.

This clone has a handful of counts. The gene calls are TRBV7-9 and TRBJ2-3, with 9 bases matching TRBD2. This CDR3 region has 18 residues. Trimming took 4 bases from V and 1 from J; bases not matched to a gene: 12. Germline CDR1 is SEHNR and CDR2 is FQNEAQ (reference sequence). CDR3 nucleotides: TGTGCCAGCAGCTCGATACTGGGACTAGCCCCACGCACAGATACGCAGTATTTT. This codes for CASSSILGLAPRTDTQYF.

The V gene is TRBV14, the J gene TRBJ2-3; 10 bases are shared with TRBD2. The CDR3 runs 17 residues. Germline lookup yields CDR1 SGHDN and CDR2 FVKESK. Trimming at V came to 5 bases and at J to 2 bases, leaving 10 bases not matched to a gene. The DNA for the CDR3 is TGTGCCAGCAGCGATCCGAGACTAGCGGGTCACACAGATACGCAGTATTTT. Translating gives CASSDPRLAGHTDTQYF.

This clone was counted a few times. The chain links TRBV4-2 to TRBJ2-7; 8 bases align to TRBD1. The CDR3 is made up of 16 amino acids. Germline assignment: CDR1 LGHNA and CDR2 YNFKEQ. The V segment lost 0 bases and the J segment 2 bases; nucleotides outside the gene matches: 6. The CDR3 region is CASSQDLGTGAYEQYF. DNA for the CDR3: TGTGCCAGCAGCCAAGATCTCGGGACAGGAGCCTACGAGCAGTACTTC.

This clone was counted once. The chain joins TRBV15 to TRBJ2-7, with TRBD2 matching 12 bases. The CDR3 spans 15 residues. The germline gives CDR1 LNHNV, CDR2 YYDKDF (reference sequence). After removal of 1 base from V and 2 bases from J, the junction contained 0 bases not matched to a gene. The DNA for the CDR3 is TGTGCCACCAGCAGAGGGACTAGCGGGACCTACGAGCAGTACTTC. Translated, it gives CATSRGTSGTYEQYF.

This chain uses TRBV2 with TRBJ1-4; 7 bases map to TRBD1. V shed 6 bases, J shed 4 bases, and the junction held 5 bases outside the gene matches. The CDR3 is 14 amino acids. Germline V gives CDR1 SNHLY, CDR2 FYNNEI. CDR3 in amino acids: CASSRDRNNEKLFF. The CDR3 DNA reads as TGTGCCAGCAGCAGGGACAGAAATAATGAAAAACTGTTTTTT. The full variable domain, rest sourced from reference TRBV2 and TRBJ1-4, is EPEVTQTPSHQVTQMGQEVILRCVPISNHLYFYWYRQILGQKVEFLVSFYNNEISEKSEIFDDQFSVERPDGSNFTLKIRSTKLEDSAMYFCASSRDRNNEKLFFGSGTQLSVL.

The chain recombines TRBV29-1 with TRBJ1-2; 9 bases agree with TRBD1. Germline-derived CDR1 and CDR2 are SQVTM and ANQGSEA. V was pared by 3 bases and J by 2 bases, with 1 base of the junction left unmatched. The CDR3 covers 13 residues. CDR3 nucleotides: TGCAGCGTTGAGGACAGGGGCAACTATGGCTACACCTTC. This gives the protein CSVEDRGNYGYTF.

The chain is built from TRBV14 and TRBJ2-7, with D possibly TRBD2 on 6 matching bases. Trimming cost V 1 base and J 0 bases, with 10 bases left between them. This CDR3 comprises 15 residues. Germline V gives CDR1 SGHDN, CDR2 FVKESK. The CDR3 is CASSQVRGNSYEQYF. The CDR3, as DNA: TGTGCCAGCAGCCAAGTGCGGGGAAACTCCTACGAGCAGTACTTC.

CDR3 protein: CASSLAGGYEQYF. In DNA, the CDR3 is TGTGCCAGCAGCTTAGCGGGGGGGTACGAGCAGTACTTC. The V call is TRBV7-9, the J call TRBJ2-7, with 7 bases fitting TRBD2. CDR3 length: 13 residues. V trimming: 0 bases; J trimming: 4 bases; junction bases outside the gene matches: 0. The germline gives CDR1 SEHNR, CDR2 FQNEAQ (reference sequence).

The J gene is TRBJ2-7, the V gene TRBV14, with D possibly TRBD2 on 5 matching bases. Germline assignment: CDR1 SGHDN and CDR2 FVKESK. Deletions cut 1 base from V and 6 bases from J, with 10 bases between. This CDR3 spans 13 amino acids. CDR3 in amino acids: CASSQVGVREQYF. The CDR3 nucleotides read TGTGCCAGCAGCCAAGTCGGGGTTCGCGAGCAGTACTTC. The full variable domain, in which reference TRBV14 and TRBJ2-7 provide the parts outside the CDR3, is EAGVTQFPSHSVIEKGQTVTLRCDPISGHDNLYWYRRVMGKEIKFLLHFVKESKQDESGMPNNRFLAERTGGTYSTLKVQPAELEDSGVYFCASSQVGVREQYFGPGTRLTVT.

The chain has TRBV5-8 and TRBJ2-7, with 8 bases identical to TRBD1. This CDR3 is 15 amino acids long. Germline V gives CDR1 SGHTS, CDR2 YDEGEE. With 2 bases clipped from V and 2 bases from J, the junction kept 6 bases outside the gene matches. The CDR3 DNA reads TGTGCCAGCAGCTTAAGGACAGGGAGTACCTACGAGCAGTACTTC. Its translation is CASSLRTGSTYEQYF.

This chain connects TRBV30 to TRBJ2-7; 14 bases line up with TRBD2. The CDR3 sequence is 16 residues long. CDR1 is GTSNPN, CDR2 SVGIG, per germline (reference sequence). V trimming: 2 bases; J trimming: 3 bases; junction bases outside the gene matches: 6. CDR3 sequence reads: CAWSPLTSGRVYEQYF. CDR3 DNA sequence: TGTGCCTGGAGTCCACTGACTAGCGGGAGGGTCTACGAGCAGTACTTC.

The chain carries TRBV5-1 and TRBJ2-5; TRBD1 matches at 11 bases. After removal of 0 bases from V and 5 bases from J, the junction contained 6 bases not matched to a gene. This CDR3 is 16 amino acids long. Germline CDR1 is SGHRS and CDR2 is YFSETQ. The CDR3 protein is CASSLVGTGGMETQYF. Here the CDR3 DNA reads TGCGCCAGCAGCTTGGTGGGGACAGGGGGAATGGAGACCCAGTACTTC.

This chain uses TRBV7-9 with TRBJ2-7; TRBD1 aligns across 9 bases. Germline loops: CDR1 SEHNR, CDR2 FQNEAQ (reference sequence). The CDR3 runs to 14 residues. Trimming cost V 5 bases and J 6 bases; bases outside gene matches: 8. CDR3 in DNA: TGTGCCAGCAGCGCCGGACAGGGGATGCGCGAGCAGTACTTC. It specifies CASSAGQGMREQYF.

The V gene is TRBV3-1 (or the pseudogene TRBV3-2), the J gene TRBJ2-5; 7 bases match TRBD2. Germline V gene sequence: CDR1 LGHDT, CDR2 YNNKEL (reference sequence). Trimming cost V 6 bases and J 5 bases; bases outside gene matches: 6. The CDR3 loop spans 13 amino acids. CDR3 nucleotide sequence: TGTGCCAGCAGAGGGCTAGCGGATGAGACCCAGTACTTC. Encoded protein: CASRGLADETQYF.

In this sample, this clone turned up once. CDR3 residues: CASSSGQGMNTEAFF. The CDR3 DNA follows: TGTGCCAGCTCATCGGGACAGGGAATGAACACTGAAGCTTTCTTT. This chain links TRBV18 with TRBJ1-1, with 9 bases identical to TRBD1. The CDR3 runs 15 residues. In germline, CDR1 is KGHSH, CDR2 LQKENI. The V segment lost 5 bases and the J segment 0 bases; nucleotides outside the gene matches: 4.

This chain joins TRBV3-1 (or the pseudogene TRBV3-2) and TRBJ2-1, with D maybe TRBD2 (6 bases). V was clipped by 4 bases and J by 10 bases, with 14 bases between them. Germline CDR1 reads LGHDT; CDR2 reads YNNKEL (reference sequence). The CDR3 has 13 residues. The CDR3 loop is CASSPGLAREQFF. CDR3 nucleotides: TGTGCCAGCAGCCCGGGACTGGCTAGAGAGCAGTTCTTC.

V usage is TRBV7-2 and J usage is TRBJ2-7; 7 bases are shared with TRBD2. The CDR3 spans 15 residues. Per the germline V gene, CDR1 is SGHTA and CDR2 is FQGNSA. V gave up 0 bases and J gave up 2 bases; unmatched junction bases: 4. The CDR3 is CASSLAIGRTYEQYF. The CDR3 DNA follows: TGTGCCAGCAGCTTAGCGATCGGGAGGACCTACGAGCAGTACTTC.

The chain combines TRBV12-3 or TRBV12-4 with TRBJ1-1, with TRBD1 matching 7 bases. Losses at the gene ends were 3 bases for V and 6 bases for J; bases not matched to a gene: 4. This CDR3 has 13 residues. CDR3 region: CASSFQGVAEAFF. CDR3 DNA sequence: TGTGCCAGCAGTTTCCAGGGGGTCGCTGAAGCTTTCTTT.